This T cell receptor beta chain was sequenced for a study of CD8+ T cells in alopecia areata. Study outcomes and limitations: While tofacitinib was given, many expanded lesional clones persisted in scalp and blood.

On this clone itself: Its cognate antigen is unknown.

The treatment denotes: oral pan-JAK inhibitor, 5-10 mg twice daily. The sorting of PBMCs gave CD4+ and CD8+ T cells. This CDR3 contains 12 residues. The germline gives CDR1 LNHNV, CDR2 YYDKDF (reference sequence). The ends were cut back, 5 bases at V and 5 bases at J, with 6 bases in the middle. It was cDNA, reverse transcribed from extracted RNA, that served as the sequencing template. Some clones are missing from TCRdb's copy, which holds only in-frame ones; the method was immunoSEQ multiplex PCR. The table records 100,000 to 120,000 clones, 56% of them present only once. The chain links TRBV15 to TRBJ1-4; unclear D gene. The receptor was isolated from a human donor with alopecia areata. The starting material was CD4+ T cells sorted from blood, obtained at week 24, from a patient treated with tofacitinib. The CDR3 coding sequence is TGTGCCACCAGCGGCCCGAATGAAAAACTGTTTTTT. Protein: CATSGPNEKLFF.